This paragraph covers one TCR beta chain sequence. Participants' reported clinical history set cohort assignment. Two negative PCRs, clearance, or symptom resolution were required of recovered Cohort 3 donors. There are 20 residues in the CDR3. This sample is part of a study of blood T cell repertoires in COVID-19. Study overall: The study drew acute and convalescent COVID-19 samples from the United States, Italy and Spain.

TCRdb's copy holds only in-frame clones and misses some; the assay was immunoSEQ multiplex PCR. The sample lists approximately 200,000 clones, nearly 90% occurring once. The chain uses TRBV21-1 and TRBJ2-3; the DNA was not compared with TRBD2, the D call given in the table. TRBV21-1 is termed a pseudogene. The sequence derives from a man in his thirties or forties who had recovered from COVID-19. The sequencing sample was made of PBMCs or T cells enriched from blood (not recorded which). CDR3 in amino acids: CASSKVASGRAELSTDTQYF. CDR3 DNA sequence: TGTGCCAGCAGCAAAGTAGCTAGCGGGAGGGCCGAATTATCCACAGATACGCAGTATTTT.